This TCR beta chain was documented in a study of identical twins. V lost 3 bases to trimming and J lost 6 bases, with 21 bases between them. CDR3 length equals 17 residues. TCRdb reanalysed the 5' RACE reads using MiXCR and keeps one entry per CDR3 protein. Of 640,000 or so distinct CDR3 sequences in the sample, 6.1% were seen once. The sample taken for sequencing was naive T cells sorted from blood. This receptor was obtained from a man between 18 and 29 years old in good health. This chain connects TRBV12-3 or TRBV12-4 to TRBJ2-4; D possibly corresponds to TRBD2 (6 bases). Here the CDR3 reads CASSFSAAAGNLNIQYF. The CDR3 DNA is TGTGCCAGCAGTTTTTCGGCGGCGGCGGGAAACCTAAACATTCAGTACTTC.